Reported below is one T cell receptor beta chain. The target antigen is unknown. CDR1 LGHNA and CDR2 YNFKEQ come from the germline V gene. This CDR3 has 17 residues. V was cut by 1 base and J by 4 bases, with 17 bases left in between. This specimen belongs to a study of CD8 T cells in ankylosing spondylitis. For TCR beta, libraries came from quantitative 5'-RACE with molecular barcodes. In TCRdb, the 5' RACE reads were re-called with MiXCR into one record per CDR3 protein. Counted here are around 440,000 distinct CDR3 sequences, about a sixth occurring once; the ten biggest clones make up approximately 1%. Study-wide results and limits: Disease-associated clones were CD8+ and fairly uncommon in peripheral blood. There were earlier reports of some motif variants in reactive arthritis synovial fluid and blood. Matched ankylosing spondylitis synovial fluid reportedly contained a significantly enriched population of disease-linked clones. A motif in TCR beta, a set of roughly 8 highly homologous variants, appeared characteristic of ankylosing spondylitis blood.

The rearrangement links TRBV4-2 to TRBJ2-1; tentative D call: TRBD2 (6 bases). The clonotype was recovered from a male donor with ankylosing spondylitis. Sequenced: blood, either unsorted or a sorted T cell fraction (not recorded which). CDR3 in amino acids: CASSQAEGTLGYNEQFF. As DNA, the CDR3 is TGTGCCAGCAGCCAAGCGGAGGGGACCCTGGGGTACAATGAGCAGTTCTTC.